These 27 T cell receptor beta chains originate from one sample sequenced in a study of cytomegalovirus exposure and HLA in healthy donors. PCR used 60 Vbeta primers and 13 Jbeta primers. Libraries were prepared by immunoSEQ multiplex PCR; TCRdb keeps only in-frame clonotypes and omits some of them. The sample consists of tens of thousands of clones, approximately 78% of them appearing once. The sequenced sample was PBMCs. The receptors come from a man aged 18-30 years in good health and CMV-seropositive.

This sequence joins TRBV5-1 and TRBJ1-5; D remains unclear. The V end lost 0 bases, the J end lost 2 bases, and 6 bases lay between the germline ends. Germline CDR1 is SGHRS and CDR2 is YFSETQ. The CDR3 consists of 14 residues. The CDR3 region has the DNA TGCGCCAGCAGCTTGGATAGTGGCAATCAGCCCCAGCATTTT. Its protein product is CASSLDSGNQPQHF. Full variable domain (outside the CDR3, taken from reference TRBV5-1 and TRBJ1-5): KAGVTQTPRYLIKTRGQQVTLSCSPISGHRSVSWYQQTPGQGLQFLFEYFSETQRNKGNFPGRFSGRQFSNSRSEMNVSTLELGDSALYLCASSLDSGNQPQHFGDGTRLSIL.

V usage is TRBV13 and J usage is TRBJ2-1; 9 nucleotides agree with TRBD2. This CDR3 is 15 amino acids long. The germline gives CDR1 PRHDT, CDR2 FYEKMQ (reference sequence). After removal of 6 bases from V and 8 bases from J, the junction contained 11 bases not matched to a gene. CDR3 in DNA: TGTGCCAGCAGTCAAGTCGCGGGAGGGCCCCATGAGCAGTTCTTC. Translation: CASSQVAGGPHEQFF.

As for this clone: The same CDR3 can be traced to other DNA sequences in this sample. The chain combines TRBV30 with TRBJ1-2, with D possibly matching TRBD1 (5 bases). The CDR3 covers 12 residues. Between the trimmed V and J ends, which lost 2 bases and 3 bases, there was a span of 7 bases. The germline CDR1 and CDR2 sequences are GTSNPN and SVGIG (reference sequence). CDR3 sequence (DNA): TGTGCCTGGAGTTTAGGGGACTATGGCTACACCTTC. Its translation is CAWSLGDYGYTF.

The chain couples TRBV29-1 to TRBJ1-2, with D possibly matching TRBD1 (5 bases). The CDR3 runs to 14 residues. The germline gives CDR1 SQVTM, CDR2 ANQGSEA. V lost 3 bases and J lost 6, with 17 bases in between. This chain's CDR3 is CSVEWVQAPHGYTF. CDR3 DNA sequence: TGCAGCGTTGAGTGGGTACAGGCCCCGCATGGCTACACCTTC.

This chain joins TRBV19 and TRBJ1-5; 8 bases map to TRBD1. Germline lookup yields CDR1 LNHDA and CDR2 SQIVND (reference sequence). The length of the CDR3 is 15 residues. V trimming: 4 bases; J trimming: 0 bases; junction bases outside the gene matches: 2. The CDR3 spells CASSTTGVSNQPQHF. The CDR3, as DNA: TGTGCCAGTAGTACGACAGGGGTTAGCAATCAGCCCCAGCATTTT.

The chain combines TRBV5-1 with TRBJ1-1; D is undetermined. Trimming stripped 4 bases from V and 6 bases from J, with 7 bases between. The CDR3 contains 11 residues. Germline-derived CDR1 and CDR2 are SGHRS and YFSETQ. The CDR3 bases are TGCGCCAGCAGCGGCGGAGCTGAAGCTTTCTTT. It specifies CASSGGAEAFF.

The rearrangement uses TRBV14 and TRBJ1-2, with D unclear. Germline V gene lookup returns CDR1 SGHDN and CDR2 FVKESK. CDR3 length: 12 residues. Trimming stripped 6 bases from V and 6 bases from J, with 11 bases between. The CDR3 spells CASRDWADGYTF. The CDR3 nucleotides read TGTGCCAGCAGGGATTGGGCCGATGGCTACACCTTC. Combining the CDR3 with reference TRBV14 and TRBJ1-2 gives the whole variable domain EAGVTQFPSHSVIEKGQTVTLRCDPISGHDNLYWYRRVMGKEIKFLLHFVKESKQDESGMPNNRFLAERTGGTYSTLKVQPAELEDSGVYFCASRDWADGYTFGSGTRLTVV.

The chain links TRBV25-1 to TRBJ1-1, with D unresolved. CDR1 is MGHDK and CDR2 is SYGVNS in the germline V gene. This CDR3 comprises 12 residues. V lost 5 bases and J 4 bases, leaving 8 bases between the germline ends. CDR3 loop: CASSHPSTEAFF. The CDR3 DNA reads as TGTGCCAGCAGTCATCCTAGCACTGAAGCTTTCTTT.

This chain uses TRBV4-2 with TRBJ2-2; 7 bases map to TRBD2. Germline-derived CDR1 and CDR2 are LGHNA and YNFKEQ. Germline trimming cut 4 bases from V and 7 bases from J; bases unmatched to any gene: 9. There are 15 residues in the CDR3. DNA for the CDR3: TGTGCCAGCAGCCTAGGGACTACCTGGAGCGGGGAGCTGTTTTTT. This encodes CASSLGTTWSGELFF.

The J gene is TRBJ2-7, the V gene TRBV13, with D possibly being TRBD2 (6 bases). The CDR3 has 15 amino acids. Between the trimmed V and J ends, which lost 6 bases and 5 bases, there was a span of 20 bases. Germline loops: CDR1 PRHDT, CDR2 FYEKMQ (reference sequence). CDR3 sequence: CASSRPTGVLNEQYF. CDR3 coding DNA: TGTGCCAGCAGTCGACCCACGGGAGTACTGAACGAGCAGTACTTC.

The rearrangement uses TRBV7-2 and TRBJ1-6; 7 positions agree with TRBD1. Germline V gene sequence: CDR1 SGHTA, CDR2 FQGNSA. The CDR3 loop spans 15 amino acids. J lost 8 bases, V lost 5 bases, and 9 bases had no gene match. This chain's CDR3 is CASSETDRVDSPLHF. The CDR3 nucleotides read TGTGCCAGCAGCGAGACCGACAGGGTAGATTCACCCCTCCACTTT.

The chain recombines TRBV6-5 with TRBJ1-1; the match to TRBD1 covers 7 bases. This CDR3 has 11 residues. The germline gives CDR1 MNHEY, CDR2 SVGAGI. V trimming: 6 bases; J trimming: 10 bases; junction bases outside the gene matches: 5. The CDR3 region is CASRSGTAAFF. As DNA, the CDR3 is TGTGCCAGCAGATCCGGGACAGCAGCTTTCTTT.

V is TRBV30 and J is TRBJ2-5; TRBD1 agrees at 10 bases. The CDR3 is 15 amino acids. CDR1 is GTSNPN, CDR2 SVGIG, per germline (reference sequence). V dropped 1 base and J dropped 5; count of bases not matched to a gene: 7. This chain's CDR3 is CAWSAGQGSGETQYF. In nucleotides, the CDR3 is TGTGCCTGGAGTGCGGGACAGGGGTCAGGGGAGACCCAGTACTTC.

J is TRBJ2-1 and V is TRBV5-8; 12 nucleotides line up with TRBD2. The length of the CDR3 is 18 residues. Germline loops: CDR1 SGHTS, CDR2 YDEGEE. The V gene end was trimmed by 0 bases and the J gene end by 1 base; junction bases not matched to a gene: 5. CDR3 DNA sequence: TGTGCCAGCAGCTTGGAGCTAGCGGGAGGGCCGTCCTACAATGAGCAGTTCTTC. This codes for CASSLELAGGPSYNEQFF.

In this sample, this clone turned up many times. The CDR3 protein is CSVIAGLAKNIQYF. The CDR3 coding sequence is TGCAGCGTCATAGCGGGCCTAGCCAAAAACATTCAGTACTTC. V is TRBV29-1 and J is TRBJ2-4, with TRBD2 matching over 7 bases. The CDR3 covers 14 residues. V shed 6 bases and J 0 bases; nucleotides not matched to a gene: 5. Germline V CDR1 and CDR2: SQVTM, ANQGSEA. Using reference TRBV29-1 and TRBJ2-4 for the parts outside the CDR3, the full variable domain is SAVISQKPSRDICQRGTSLTIQCQVDSQVTMMFWYRQQPGQSLTLIATANQGSEATYESGFVIDKFPISRPNLTFSTLTVSNMSPEDSSIYLCSVIAGLAKNIQYFGAGTRLSVL.

Details on this clone: The same CDR3 arises from other DNA sequences in this sample as well. V usage is TRBV2 and J usage is TRBJ2-5; D ambiguous. CDR3 size: 11 residues. Germline V gene sequence: CDR1 SNHLY, CDR2 FYNNEI. V was clipped by 6 bases and J by 1 base, with 3 bases between them. CDR3 region: CASSVQETQYF. The CDR3 DNA follows: TGTGCCAGCAGCGTCCAAGAGACCCAGTACTTC.

The V gene is TRBV2, the J gene TRBJ2-7, with 9 positions matching TRBD2. CDR3 length: 17 residues. Germline assignment: CDR1 SNHLY and CDR2 FYNNEI. The V gene end was trimmed by 5 bases and the J gene end by 1 base; junction bases not matched to a gene: 12. CDR3 region: CASSSIAGALVSYEQYF. CDR3 nucleotide sequence: TGTGCCAGCAGTTCCATAGCGGGGGCCCTAGTGTCCTACGAGCAGTACTTC. Drawing the rest from reference TRBV2 and TRBJ2-7, the complete variable domain is EPEVTQTPSHQVTQMGQEVILRCVPISNHLYFYWYRQILGQKVEFLVSFYNNEISEKSEIFDDQFSVERPDGSNFTLKIRSTKLEDSAMYFCASSSIAGALVSYEQYFGPGTRLTVT.

The V call is TRBV30, the J call TRBJ2-1; no reliable D call. Germline V gene lookup returns CDR1 GTSNPN and CDR2 SVGIG (reference sequence). This CDR3 region has 13 residues. V lost 2 bases and J lost 4, with 9 bases in between. In DNA form, the CDR3 reads TGTGCCTGGAGTCGGCAGGCTTACAATGAGCAGTTCTTC. It translates to CAWSRQAYNEQFF.

The CDR3 region is CASSGGGITEAFF. CDR3 DNA: TGTGCCAGCAGTGGCGGGGGAATAACTGAAGCTTTCTTT. The chain uses TRBV25-1 and TRBJ1-1, with D maybe TRBD1 (5 bases). Trimming removed 4 bases from V and 5 bases from J, with 11 bases in between. Germline lookup yields CDR1 MGHDK and CDR2 SYGVNS. The CDR3 has 13 amino acids.

The rearrangement links TRBV10-1 to TRBJ1-1; D is perhaps TRBD1 (6 bases). The CDR3 loop spans 14 amino acids. Trimming cost V 4 bases and J 0 bases, with 9 bases left between them. Per germline, CDR1 WNHNN and CDR2 SYGVQD (reference sequence). The CDR3 DNA reads as TGCGCCAGCAGTGCTGGACAGTTGAACACTGAAGCTTTCTTT. This codes for CASSAGQLNTEAFF.

The V call is TRBV2, the J call TRBJ1-1; D unclear. The germline CDR1 and CDR2 sequences are SNHLY and FYNNEI. The CDR3 spans 13 residues. Trimming cost V 3 bases and J 1 base, with 6 bases left between them. CDR3 amino acids: CASSDNTNTEAFF. The DNA for the CDR3 is TGTGCCAGCAGTGACAACACGAACACTGAAGCTTTCTTT.

The rearrangement uses TRBV29-1 and TRBJ1-4; 10 bases line up with TRBD1. The germline V gene encodes CDR1 SQVTM and CDR2 ANQGSEA. The ends lost 5 bases at V and 7 bases at J; junction bases unmatched: 4. This CDR3 comprises 13 residues. The DNA of the CDR3 is TGCAGCGTTAGACAGGGGGCCGCTGAAAAACTGTTTTTT. This sequence encodes CSVRQGAAEKLFF. Based on the CDR3 plus reference TRBV29-1 and TRBJ1-4, the full variable domain is SAVISQKPSRDICQRGTSLTIQCQVDSQVTMMFWYRQQPGQSLTLIATANQGSEATYESGFVIDKFPISRPNLTFSTLTVSNMSPEDSSIYLCSVRQGAAEKLFFGSGTQLSVL.

The sample holds one count of this clone. V usage is TRBV1 and J usage is TRBJ2-7; the table's D call, TRBD2, was not checked against the DNA. TRBV1 is a listed pseudogene. This CDR3 comprises 17 residues. For the CDR3, the DNA is TGCACCAGCAGCCAAGATCCGGCGGGTGGGAAGACTTACGAGCAGTACTTC. Its translation: CTSSQDPAGGKTYEQYF.

This clone has more than one count but fewer than ten. The V and J genes are TRBV30 and TRBJ2-2; 9 bases agree with TRBD1. CDR1 is GTSNPN, CDR2 SVGIG, per germline (reference sequence). This CDR3 is 15 amino acids long. J gave up 3 bases and V 2 bases, and 4 bases lay outside the gene matches. CDR3 nucleotides: TGTGCCTGGAGTCCGGGGGACAGGGACACCGGGGAGCTGTTTTTT. Its protein is CAWSPGDRDTGELFF.

This clone was observed a handful of times. The J gene is TRBJ1-5, the V gene TRBV10-2; D is unclear. This CDR3 comprises 13 residues. Germline CDR1 WSHSY, CDR2 SAAADI. V was shortened by 3 bases and J by 3 bases, with 6 bases between the two germline ends. The CDR3, as DNA: TGCGCCAGCAGTGAATGGCTCAATCAGCCCCAGCATTTT. Its translation: CASSEWLNQPQHF.

The chain employs TRBV29-1 and TRBJ1-2; D uncertain. This CDR3 is built from 11 residues. The germline V gene encodes CDR1 SQVTM and CDR2 ANQGSEA. V was trimmed by 5 bases and J by 7 bases, leaving 11 bases between them. In DNA, the CDR3 is TGCAGCGTTTTGTTCTCGAGTGGCTACACCTTC. Encoded protein: CSVLFSSGYTF.

This clone was observed a single time. The V call is TRBV18, the J call TRBJ1-1; the D is unclear. The CDR3 spans 14 residues. Deletions cut 0 bases from V and 6 bases from J, with 11 bases between. CDR1 KGHSH and CDR2 LQKENI come from the germline V gene. CDR3 sequence: CASSPPLGVAEAFF. CDR3 DNA: TGTGCCAGCTCACCACCGCTCGGGGTAGCTGAAGCTTTCTTT.